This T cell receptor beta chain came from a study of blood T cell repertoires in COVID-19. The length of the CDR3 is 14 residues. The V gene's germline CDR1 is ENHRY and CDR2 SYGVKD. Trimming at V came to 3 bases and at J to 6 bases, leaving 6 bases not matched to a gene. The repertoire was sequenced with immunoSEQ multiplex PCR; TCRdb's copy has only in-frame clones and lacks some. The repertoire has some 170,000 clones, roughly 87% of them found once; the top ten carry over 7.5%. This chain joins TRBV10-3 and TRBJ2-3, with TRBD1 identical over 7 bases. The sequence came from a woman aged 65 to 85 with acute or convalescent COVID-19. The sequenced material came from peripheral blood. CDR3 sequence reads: CAISDIQGFDTQYF. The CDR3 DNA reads TGTGCCATCAGTGACATACAGGGGTTCGATACGCAGTATTTT.